The 25 T cell receptor beta chains reported below all come from one sample, sequenced in a study of T cells in Graves' hyperthyroidism and ophthalmopathy. The investigators amplified TCR beta CDR3 regions from RNA transcripts. HTBI primers drove first-round RT-PCR of the TCR CDR3. One entry per CDR3 protein results from TCRdb running MiXCR on the multiplex PCR reads. The sample lists roughly 500,000 distinct CDR3 sequences, under 60% occurring once. The material sequenced was peripheral blood or thyroid tissue (not recorded which). All receptors come from an adult woman with Graves' disease, either hyperthyroidism or ophthalmopathy (not recorded which).

This clonotype has only a few counts. The chain links TRBV28 to TRBJ1-5; D call uncertain. Deletions cut 6 bases from V and 5 bases from J, with 11 bases between. The CDR3 sequence is 13 residues long. CDR1 and CDR2 from the germline V gene are MDHEN and SYDVKM. The chain's CDR3 is CASRLGPYQPQHF. In DNA, the CDR3 is TGTGCCAGCAGACTTGGACCCTATCAGCCCCAGCATTTT.

This clonotype was recorded many times. The chain links TRBV7-9 to TRBJ1-1; D may be TRBD1 (6 bases). Germline V gene sequence: CDR1 SEHNR, CDR2 FQNEAQ (reference sequence). This CDR3 region has 15 residues. V was pared by 5 bases and J by 6 bases, with 19 bases between. DNA for the CDR3: TGTGCCAGCAGCACTACCGGGACACCCAATGCTGAAGCTTTCTTT. It codes for CASSTTGTPNAEAFF.

This chain joins TRBV2 and TRBJ2-1; 7 nucleotides line up with TRBD2. Germline lookup yields CDR1 SNHLY and CDR2 FYNNEI. V gave up 3 bases and J gave up 3 bases; unmatched junction bases: 5. The CDR3 consists of 15 residues. The CDR3 DNA reads TGTGCCAGCAGTGAGCGTCGGACTAGCTACAATGAGCAGTTCTTC. It is translated as CASSERRTSYNEQFF. The variable domain in full, with the rest retrieved from reference TRBV2 and TRBJ2-1, is EPEVTQTPSHQVTQMGQEVILRCVPISNHLYFYWYRQILGQKVEFLVSFYNNEISEKSEIFDDQFSVERPDGSNFTLKIRSTKLEDSAMYFCASSERRTSYNEQFFGPGTRLTVL.

This clonotype was detected only once. V usage is TRBV4-1 and J usage is TRBJ2-5; D uncertain. Trimming took 3 bases from V and 6 from J, leaving 8 bases between them. CDR1 MGHRA and CDR2 YSYEKL come from the germline V gene. This CDR3 spans 12 amino acids. The DNA of the CDR3 is TGCGCCAGCAGCCACGACGCGAAGACCCAGTACTTC. This sequence encodes CASSHDAKTQYF.

The J gene is TRBJ2-3, the V gene TRBV2, with D hard to call. Trimming pared 4 bases from V and 6 bases from J, leaving 8 bases between. The germline CDR1 and CDR2 sequences are SNHLY and FYNNEI. This CDR3 has 12 residues. CDR3 nucleotide sequence: TGTGCCAGCAGTGTGAACAGCGATACGCAGTATTTT. It encodes CASSVNSDTQYF.

This clonotype was recorded many times. The chain links TRBV7-2 to TRBJ2-7; D ambiguous. The CDR3 has 15 residues. With 5 bases removed from V and 1 base from J, the gap between germline ends came to 15 bases. The germline gives CDR1 SGHTA, CDR2 FQGNSA. CDR3 loop: CASSLVGVASYEQYF. The CDR3 coding sequence is TGTGCCAGCAGCCTTGTTGGAGTAGCATCCTACGAGCAGTACTTC.

This clonotype has at least ten counts. This chain uses TRBV7-9 with TRBJ1-3, with a tentative D call TRBD1 (6 bases). Trimming took 4 bases from V and 4 from J, leaving 11 bases between them. Germline V gives CDR1 SEHNR, CDR2 FQNEAQ (reference sequence). The length of the CDR3 is 14 residues. The chain's CDR3 is CASSSTGPGNTIYF. CDR3 sequence (DNA): TGTGCCAGCAGCTCAACAGGGCCCGGAAACACCATATATTTT.

In this sample, this clonotype turned up many times. The V and J genes are TRBV10-3 and TRBJ2-7; TRBD2 matches 7 bases. Looked up from germline, CDR1 is ENHRY and CDR2 is SYGVKD. The CDR3 covers 13 residues. With V trimmed by 6 bases and J by 0 bases, 2 bases remained unmatched. The CDR3 DNA follows: TGTGCCATCAGAAGCGGGACCTCCTACGAGCAGTACTTC. Translating it yields CAIRSGTSYEQYF.

This sequence joins TRBV25-1 and TRBJ1-2; a possible D gene is TRBD1 (5 bases). There are 12 residues in the CDR3. Germline V gives CDR1 MGHDK, CDR2 SYGVNS. V lost 8 bases to trimming and J lost 7 bases, with 14 bases between them. CDR3 protein: CASRSDSAGYTF. The CDR3 nucleotides read TGTGCCAGCCGTTCTGACAGCGCTGGCTACACCTTC.

The chain uses TRBV2 and TRBJ2-7, with D perhaps matching TRBD1 (5 bases). V lost 4 bases, J lost 0 bases, and 13 bases lay in between. The germline CDR1 and CDR2 sequences are SNHLY and FYNNEI. This CDR3 region has 15 residues. CDR3 in amino acids: CASSGRGPSSYEQYF. The DNA of the CDR3 is TGTGCCAGCAGTGGTAGGGGTCCAAGCTCCTACGAGCAGTACTTC.

The V gene is TRBV7-2, the J gene TRBJ2-7; D is possibly TRBD2 (5 bases). V shed 3 bases and J shed 5 bases, with 11 bases lying between them. The CDR3 loop spans 13 amino acids. Germline-derived CDR1 and CDR2 are SGHTA and FQGNSA. The CDR3 coding sequence is TGTGCCAGCAGCTTTGTTACGGGAAACGAGCAGTACTTC. It specifies CASSFVTGNEQYF.

There are many counts of this clonotype. V usage is TRBV12-3 or TRBV12-4 and J usage is TRBJ1-5; D remains ambiguous. This CDR3 contains 14 residues. The V end lost 5 bases, the J end lost 9 bases, and 17 bases lay between the germline ends. The CDR3 DNA sequence: TGTGCCAGCAGTCTGACGAGGGTATCCCTGCCCCAGCATTTT. Residues: CASSLTRVSLPQHF.

The genes are TRBV7-2 and TRBJ1-4, with unresolved D. In germline, CDR1 is SGHTA, CDR2 FQGNSA. Trimming stripped 2 bases from V and 8 bases from J, with 12 bases between. The CDR3 contains 14 residues. DNA for the CDR3: TGTGCCAGCAGCTTACGAGGGTGGAAGGAAAAACTGTTTTTT. This gives the protein CASSLRGWKEKLFF.

Concerning this clonotype: A read error may be the cause here, since a much bigger clone is one base away. The chain uses TRBV15 and TRBJ1-2, with D possibly being TRBD1 (5 bases). The CDR3 is 12 residues long. Germline CDR1 LNHNV, CDR2 YYDKDF (reference sequence). As DNA, the CDR3 is TGTGCCACCAGCGGAGAGAGGGGTGGCTACACCTTC. Its translation: CATSGERGGYTF. Combining the CDR3 with reference TRBV15 and TRBJ1-2 gives the whole variable domain DAMVIQNPRYQVTQFGKPVTLSCSQTLNHNVMYWYQQKSSQAPKLLFHYYDKDFNNEADTPDNFQSRRPNTSFCFLDIRSPGLGDTAMYLCATSGERGGYTFGSGTRLTVV.

Worth noting for this clonotype: At one end the junction does not follow the germline gene, possibly because of a read error. The chain carries TRBV7-9 and TRBJ2-6; 7 bases are shared with TRBD1. CDR1 is SEHNR and CDR2 is FQNEAQ in the germline V gene (reference sequence). The CDR3 runs to 9 residues. For the CDR3, the DNA is TGTGCCAGCAGCGCTCCAGGGGGTTTC. Protein product: CASSAPGGF. Together with reference TRBV7-9 and TRBJ2-6, the CDR3 gives the full variable domain: DTGVSQNPRHKITKRGQNVTFRCDPISEHNRLYWYRQTLGQGPEFLTYFQNEAQLEKSRLLSDRFSAERPKGSFSTLEIQRTEQGDSAMYLCASSAPGGFGAGSRLTVL.

This chain connects TRBV5-1 to TRBJ2-7; D remains ambiguous. Germline V lookup: CDR1 SGHRS, CDR2 YFSETQ. V gave up 0 bases and J gave up 7 bases, with 11 bases separating them. This CDR3 has 13 amino acids. DNA of the CDR3: TGCGCCAGCAGCTTGGACCTACGTGGGGAGCAGTACTTC. Translation gives CASSLDLRGEQYF.

This chain joins TRBV7-6 and TRBJ2-3, with 11 bases lining up with TRBD2. The CDR3 extends over 18 amino acids. The V segment lost 1 base and the J segment 2 bases; nucleotides outside the gene matches: 8. Germline V gene sequence: CDR1 SGHVS, CDR2 FNYEAQ. The CDR3: CASSLVASGRRNTDTQYF. Here the CDR3 DNA reads TGTGCCAGCAGCTTAGTGGCTAGCGGGAGGAGAAACACAGATACGCAGTATTTT.

The chain joins TRBV19 to TRBJ1-5; D unresolved. The germline V and J ends were trimmed by 6 bases and 3 bases, with 21 bases remaining between them. The CDR3 loop spans 17 amino acids. CDR1 LNHDA and CDR2 SQIVND come from the germline V gene (reference sequence). The DNA for the CDR3 is TGTGCCAGTAGATCCATTGGGAGGTTAAATATCAATCAGCCCCAGCATTTT. Translation: CASRSIGRLNINQPQHF.

This clonotype was recorded many times. The rearrangement uses TRBV7-2 and TRBJ2-7; TRBD2 agrees at 11 bases. The CDR3 loop spans 15 amino acids. V shed 1 base, J shed 2 bases, and the junction held 1 base outside the gene matches. Looked up from germline, CDR1 is SGHTA and CDR2 is FQGNSA. CDR3 region: CASSLVLAGAYEQYF. The CDR3 region has the DNA TGTGCCAGCAGCTTAGTACTAGCGGGGGCCTACGAGCAGTACTTC.

This clonotype was detected ten times or more. V gene TRBV2 combines with J gene TRBJ1-5; D remains ambiguous. CDR1 and CDR2 from the germline V gene are SNHLY and FYNNEI. This CDR3 spans 12 amino acids. The V end lost 1 base, the J end lost 9 bases, and 7 bases lay between the germline ends. CDR3 residues: CASSEGPRPQHF. The CDR3 DNA reads TGTGCCAGCAGTGAAGGTCCTCGGCCCCAGCATTTT.

In the case of this clonotype: One junction end does not reproduce the germline sequence, and a read error may be involved. The chain has TRBV7-2 and TRBJ1-1, with D hard to call. Germline values: CDR1 SGHTA, CDR2 FQGNSA. The CDR3 spans 14 residues. CDR3 amino acids: CASSLGGMNAEAFF. For the CDR3, the DNA is TGTGCCAGCAGCTTGGGAGGGATGAACGCTGAAGCTTTCTTT. Variable domain in full (rest from reference TRBV7-2 and TRBJ1-1): GAGVSQSPSNKVTEKGKDVELRCDPISGHTALYWYRQSLGQGLEFLIYFQGNSAPDKSGLPSDRFSAERTGGSVSTLTIQRTQQEDSAVYLCASSLGGMNAEAFFGQGTRLTVV.

The chain has TRBV2 and TRBJ2-6, with D possibly called TRBD1 or TRBD2 (5 bases each). The germline V and J ends were trimmed by 4 bases and 4 bases, with 11 bases remaining between them. This CDR3 is 15 amino acids long. Germline V lookup: CDR1 SNHLY, CDR2 FYNNEI. CDR3 amino acids: CASSVGASGANVLTF. The CDR3 DNA reads TGTGCCAGCAGTGTCGGGGCATCAGGGGCCAACGTCCTGACTTTC.

The gene calls are TRBV10-3 and TRBJ1-2; D is undetermined. Trimming pared 4 bases from V and 3 bases from J, leaving 15 bases between. This CDR3 spans 15 amino acids. CDR1 ENHRY and CDR2 SYGVKD come from the germline V gene. The CDR3 nucleotides are TGTGCCATCAGTGCTACCTGGACGAAGGACTATGGCTACACCTTC. It is translated as CAISATWTKDYGYTF.

This clonotype was counted ten times or more. This rearrangement joins TRBV20-1 to TRBJ2-2; D ambiguous. This CDR3 contains 13 residues. Germline CDR1 DFQATT, CDR2 SNEGSKA (reference sequence). Trimming shortened V by 6 bases and J by 6 bases, and 14 bases separated the two germline ends. Written as DNA, the CDR3 is TGCAGTGCAACTGACCCGGTGGCCGGGGAGCTGTTTTTT. Encoded protein: CSATDPVAGELFF.

With regard to this clonotype: One end of the junction does not line up with germline, which may come from a read error. This rearrangement joins TRBV7-2 to TRBJ1-1, with TRBD1 identical over 9 bases. Germline V gene sequence: CDR1 SGHTA, CDR2 FQGNSA. The CDR3 sequence is 17 residues long. DNA of the CDR3: TGTGCCAGCAGTCGTGACGACAGGGGGATGTTGAACACTGAATCTTTCTTT. The encoded protein is CASSRDDRGMLNTESFF.